These 19 T cell receptor beta chains were all obtained from the same sample, sequenced in a study of cytomegalovirus exposure and HLA in healthy donors. It was with 60 Vbeta and 13 Jbeta primers that the PCR ran. The protocol was immunoSEQ multiplex PCR, while the TCRdb copy is restricted to in-frame clones and leaves out a portion. The sample contains about 78,000 clones, more than 65% of which appear only once. Sequenced material: PBMCs. These receptors were collected from a middle-aged woman in good health and CMV-seropositive.

The CDR3 loop is CASSNTGQGSNQPQHF. DNA for the CDR3: TGTGCCAGCAGTAATACGGGACAGGGGAGCAATCAGCCCCAGCATTTT. This chain links TRBV2 with TRBJ1-5; 10 nucleotides agree with TRBD1. With V trimmed by 5 bases and J by 1 base, 5 bases remained unmatched. The CDR3 has 16 amino acids. Germline V gene lookup returns CDR1 SNHLY and CDR2 FYNNEI. The variable domain in full, with the rest retrieved from reference TRBV2 and TRBJ1-5, is EPEVTQTPSHQVTQMGQEVILRCVPISNHLYFYWYRQILGQKVEFLVSFYNNEISEKSEIFDDQFSVERPDGSNFTLKIRSTKLEDSAMYFCASSNTGQGSNQPQHFGDGTRLSIL.

This chain uses TRBV5-4 with TRBJ1-1; D is perhaps TRBD1 (6 bases). V lost 2 bases and J 0 bases, leaving 8 bases between the germline ends. CDR1 is SGHNT, CDR2 YYREEE, per germline (reference sequence). This CDR3 is 14 amino acids long. This chain's CDR3 is CASSFGQMNTEAFF. The CDR3 region has the DNA TGTGCCAGCAGCTTCGGACAGATGAACACTGAAGCTTTCTTT.

Turning to this clone: This specimen includes other DNA sequences encoding the same CDR3. This rearrangement joins TRBV2 to TRBJ2-1, with a weak D call TRBD2 (6 bases). V was cut by 1 base and J by 0 bases, with 7 bases left in between. Germline CDR1 and CDR2: SNHLY and FYNNEI. The CDR3 loop spans 15 amino acids. The CDR3 bases are TGTGCCAGCAGTGAAGGGGGACTCTCCTACAATGAGCAGTTCTTC. Translation gives CASSEGGLSYNEQFF.

This chain joins TRBV18 and TRBJ2-1, with TRBD2 identical over 8 bases. The V and J ends lost 1 base and 9 bases, in that order; junction bases with no gene match: 5. The CDR3 contains 14 residues. Germline V lookup: CDR1 KGHSH, CDR2 LQKENI. DNA for the CDR3: TGTGCCAGCTCACCACTGAACAGCGGGGGTGAGCAGTTCTTC. Protein product: CASSPLNSGGEQFF.

Here the CDR3 reads CASRVTWDTNEKLFF. The CDR3 DNA reads TGTGCCAGCAGGGTAACCTGGGACACGAATGAAAAACTGTTTTTT. J is TRBJ1-4 and V is TRBV27; D is possibly TRBD1 (6 bases). Germline values: CDR1 MNHEY, CDR2 SMNVEV (reference sequence). The CDR3 extends over 15 amino acids. The V end lost 6 bases, the J end lost 5 bases, and 16 bases lay between the germline ends.

The V and J genes are TRBV7-9 and TRBJ2-1; a weak D match, TRBD1 (6 bases). Germline values: CDR1 SEHNR, CDR2 FQNEAQ (reference sequence). With 1 base removed from V and 2 bases from J, the gap between germline ends came to 18 bases. The CDR3 is 18 residues long. CDR3 coding DNA: TGTGCCAGCAGCTTAGTTAAGGACAGCCACGTACCCTACAATGAGCAGTTCTTC. This translates into CASSLVKDSHVPYNEQFF.

V gene TRBV30 combines with J gene TRBJ2-3, with D perhaps TRBD1 (5 bases). The V end was cut by 1 base, the J end by 4 bases, with 15 bases between. Germline CDR1 is GTSNPN and CDR2 is SVGIG (reference sequence). This CDR3 is 15 amino acids long. The CDR3 reads CAWSEGQGGSDTQYF. CDR3 DNA: TGTGCCTGGAGTGAAGGGCAGGGCGGATCAGATACGCAGTATTTT.

There are a few counts of this clone. This chain connects TRBV5-1 to TRBJ2-5; 8 nucleotides match TRBD1. Germline values: CDR1 SGHRS, CDR2 YFSETQ. V shed 7 bases, J shed 1 base, and the junction held 9 bases outside the gene matches. This CDR3 is 15 amino acids long. CDR3 residues: CASLDTGGPQETQYF. In nucleotides, the CDR3 is TGCGCCAGCCTCGATACAGGGGGTCCCCAAGAGACCCAGTACTTC.

CDR3 sequence reads: CASSIPGGFGNIQYF. The CDR3, as DNA: TGTGCCAGTAGTATCCCGGGGGGATTCGGAAACATTCAGTACTTC. The chain employs TRBV19 and TRBJ2-4, with 7 bases that match TRBD2. V lost 3 bases and J lost 6; bases outside the gene matches: 8. Germline CDR1 is LNHDA and CDR2 is SQIVND (reference sequence). There are 15 residues in the CDR3.

The CDR3 coding sequence is TGTGCCAGCAGCTTGGACAGGGTAGGTGAAGCTTTCTTT. Translated, it gives CASSLDRVGEAFF. The chain has TRBV5-4 and TRBJ1-1; D may be TRBD1 (6 bases). V shed 0 bases and J shed 7 bases, with 10 bases lying between them. The CDR3 length is 13 residues. Looked up from germline, CDR1 is SGHNT and CDR2 is YYREEE (reference sequence).

The chain recombines TRBV27 with TRBJ1-2; tentatively, D is TRBD1 (5 bases). Germline V gene sequence: CDR1 MNHEY, CDR2 SMNVEV (reference sequence). The CDR3 covers 13 residues. V was shortened by 3 bases and J by 3 bases, with 8 bases between the two germline ends. The CDR3: CASSLGRDYGYTF. The CDR3 DNA reads as TGTGCCAGCAGTTTGGGCAGGGACTATGGCTACACCTTC.

Regarding this clone: Mismatch with germline at one junction end may stem from a read error. This chain joins TRBV20-1 and TRBJ2-7; 13 nucleotides agree with TRBD2. Per germline, CDR1 DFQATT and CDR2 SNEGSKA (reference sequence). The CDR3 length is 11 residues. DNA for the CDR3: TGCAGTGCGAGAGGACTAGCGGGAGTGTACTTC. As protein: CSARGLAGVYF.

Of note for this clone: Since a far larger clone is one base different, this is likely a read error. The chain joins TRBV28 to TRBJ2-7; 10 nucleotides align to TRBD1. The CDR3 contains 13 residues. Germline V lookup: CDR1 MDHEN, CDR2 SYDVKM. With 5 bases clipped from V and 2 bases from J, the junction kept 0 bases outside the gene matches. In nucleotides, the CDR3 is TGTGCCAGCAGTGGGACAGGGGCCTACGAGCAGTACTTC. Protein sequence: CASSGTGAYEQYF.

This sequence joins TRBV27 and TRBJ1-5; D might be TRBD1 (6 bases). Germline V gene sequence: CDR1 MNHEY, CDR2 SMNVEV (reference sequence). Trimming stripped 6 bases from V and 0 bases from J, with 18 bases between. This CDR3 comprises 17 residues. The CDR3 sequence is CASSRPAGEYSNQPQHF. CDR3 in DNA: TGTGCCAGCAGCCGCCCCGCAGGGGAGTATAGCAATCAGCCCCAGCATTTT.

The V gene is TRBV2, the J gene TRBJ1-2; D gene unclear. Germline V gene data show CDR1 as SNHLY and CDR2 as FYNNEI. CDR3 length: 12 amino acids. Trimming removed 2 bases at V and 4 bases at J, with 5 bases between. Here the CDR3 DNA reads TGTGCCAGCAGTGAACAATCCTATGGCTACACCTTC. This translates into CASSEQSYGYTF.

This clone was observed a handful of times. The J gene is TRBJ1-1, the V gene TRBV6-1; D is perhaps TRBD1 (5 bases). V shed 7 bases and J shed 5 bases, with 11 bases lying between them. Germline V CDR1 and CDR2: MNHNS, SASEGT. The CDR3 is 12 amino acids. The CDR3 DNA reads as TGTGCCAGCACCACCAAGGGGACTGAAGCTTTCTTT. Amino acids: CASTTKGTEAFF.

The chain uses TRBV6-5 and TRBJ2-5; D is perhaps TRBD2 (6 bases). This CDR3 comprises 13 residues. Deletions cut 5 bases from V and 4 bases from J, with 11 bases between. From germline, CDR1 is MNHEY and CDR2 SVGAGI. The CDR3 nucleotides are TGTGCCAGCAGTCGAATGGGGGGAGAGACCCAGTACTTC. Translated: CASSRMGGETQYF.

The chain uses TRBV5-1 and TRBJ2-5; D is unclear. The germline V gene has CDR1 SGHRS and CDR2 YFSETQ. Between the trimmed V and J ends, which lost 0 bases and 5 bases, there was a span of 11 bases. The CDR3 consists of 14 residues. CDR3 sequence reads: CASSLAGSGETQYF. CDR3 nucleotides: TGCGCCAGCAGCTTGGCTGGATCCGGGGAGACCCAGTACTTC.

The chain couples TRBV9 to TRBJ2-2; D may be TRBD2 (6 bases). Germline CDR1 is SGDLS and CDR2 is YYNGEE. Deletions cut 2 bases from V and 3 bases from J, with 11 bases between. This CDR3 has 15 amino acids. The CDR3 DNA reads TGTGCCAGCAGCGTGGGAGGAATCGACACCGGGGAGCTGTTTTTT. Residues: CASSVGGIDTGELFF.